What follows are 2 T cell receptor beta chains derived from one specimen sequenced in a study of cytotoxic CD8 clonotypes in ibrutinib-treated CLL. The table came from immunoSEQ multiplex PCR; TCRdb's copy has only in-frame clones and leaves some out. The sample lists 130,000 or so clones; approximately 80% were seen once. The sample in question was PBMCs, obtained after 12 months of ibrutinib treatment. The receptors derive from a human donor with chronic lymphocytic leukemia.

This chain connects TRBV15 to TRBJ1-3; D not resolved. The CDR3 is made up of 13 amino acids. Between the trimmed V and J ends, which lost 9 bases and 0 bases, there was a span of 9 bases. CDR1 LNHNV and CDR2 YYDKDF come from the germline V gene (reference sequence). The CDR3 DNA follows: TGTGCCACTAAACAGAGCTCTGGAAACACCATATATTTT. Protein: CATKQSSGNTIYF.

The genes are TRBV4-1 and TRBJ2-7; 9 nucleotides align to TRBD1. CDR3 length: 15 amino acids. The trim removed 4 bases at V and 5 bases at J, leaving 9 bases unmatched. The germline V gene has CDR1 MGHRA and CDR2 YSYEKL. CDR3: CASSLVPGQGNEQYF. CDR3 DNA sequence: TGCGCCAGCAGCCTGGTACCGGGACAGGGAAACGAGCAGTACTTC.